This T cell receptor (beta chain) is from a study of patients and donors after allogeneic stem cell transplantation. This clonotype appeared a few times. The CDR3 length is 12 residues. Deletions cut 7 bases from V and 3 bases from J, with 12 bases between. The germline CDR1 and CDR2 sequences are SQVTM and ANQGSEA. MiXCR was run by TCRdb on the RT-PCR reads, yielding one entry per CDR3 protein. The sample lists hundreds of thousands of distinct CDR3 sequences, around 15% occurring once. J is TRBJ1-2 and V is TRBV29-1; the D is unclear. Sequencing was performed on blood, either unsorted or a sorted T cell fraction (not recorded which). This sequence was found in a human donor who was either an allogeneic HSCT recipient or a stem cell or donor lymphocyte infusion donor (not recorded which). It is not recorded whose cells these are; they may come from a transplant donor. CDR3 DNA sequence: TGCAGCGCTCCAAAGGAGTACTATGGCTACACCTTC. Encoded protein: CSAPKEYYGYTF. The variable domain in full, with the rest retrieved from reference TRBV29-1 and TRBJ1-2, is SAVISQKPSRDICQRGTSLTIQCQVDSQVTMMFWYRQQPGQSLTLIATANQGSEATYESGFVIDKFPISRPNLTFSTLTVSNMSPEDSSIYLCSAPKEYYGYTFGSGTRLTVV.